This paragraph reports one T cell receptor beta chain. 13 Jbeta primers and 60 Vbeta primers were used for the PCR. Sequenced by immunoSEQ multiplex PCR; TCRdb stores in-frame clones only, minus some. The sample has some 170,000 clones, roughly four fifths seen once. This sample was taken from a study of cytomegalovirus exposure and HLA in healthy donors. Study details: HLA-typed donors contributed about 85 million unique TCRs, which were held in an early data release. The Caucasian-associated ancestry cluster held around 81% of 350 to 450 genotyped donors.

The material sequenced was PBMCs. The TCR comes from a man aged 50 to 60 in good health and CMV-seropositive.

The CDR3 nucleotides are TGTGCCAGCAGCTCCACTAGAACCGGGGAGCTGTTTTTT. Translating gives CASSSTRTGELFF. V usage is TRBV27 and J usage is TRBJ2-2, with a weak D call TRBD2 (5 bases). This CDR3 spans 13 amino acids. Germline assignment: CDR1 MNHEY and CDR2 SMNVEV (reference sequence). Trimming shortened V by 6 bases and J by 5 bases, and 10 bases separated the two germline ends.